Listed below are T cell receptor beta chains from one sample, sequenced in a study of CD8 T cells in Susac syndrome. MiXCR, applied by TCRdb to the immunoSEQ multiplex PCR reads, yields one record per CDR3 protein. The repertoire holds about 150,000 distinct CDR3 sequences, roughly 95% seen once, with about 0.15% in the top ten. Input material: CD8+ T cells from PBMCs. These receptors all come from a human donor with multiple sclerosis. Both conserved end residues are part of each CDR3. D genes are given only for firm matches. Clone size, where shown, is once, few, many, or a class for clones that have expanded.

TRBV20-1	TRBJ2-7	16	TRBD1	NA	TGCAGTGCCAGAACCGGGACAGCAGTCCGCTCCTACGAGCAGTACTTC	CSARTGTAVRSYEQYF
TRBV28	TRBJ2-6	17	NA	NA	TGTGCCAGCAGTTGGGACCGGGCGGCCTCTGGGGCCAACGTCCTGACTTTC	CASSWDRAASGANVLTF
TRBV6-6	TRBJ2-5	14	NA	NA	TGTGCCAGCAGAGGCCCGGGACATCAAGAGACCCAGTACTTC	CASRGPGHQETQYF
TRBV12-3/TRBV12-4	TRBJ2-1	13	NA	NA	TGTGCCAGCAGTTCCCCGGGGCCCAATGAGCAGTTCTTC	CASSSPGPNEQFF
TRBV6-5	TRBJ2-2	16	NA	NA	TGTGCCAGCAGTTACTCCCTAACCTTCAGGGACGGGGAGCTGTTTTTT	CASSYSLTFRDGELFF
TRBV7-9	TRBJ2-2	14	NA	NA	TGTGCCAGCAGCCCCGGAGGGGGGGCCGGGGAGCTGTTTTTT	CASSPGGGAGELFF
TRBV28	TRBJ1-1	16	TRBD1	NA	TGTGCCAGCAGTCTGGGACAGCACCTACCGAACACTGAAGCTTTCTTT	CASSLGQHLPNTEAFF
TRBV12-3/TRBV12-4	TRBJ1-1	12	NA	once	TGTGCCAGCAGCTACACAGAGACTGAAGCTTTCTTT	CASSYTETEAFF
TRBV30	TRBJ1-2	12	NA	NA	TGTGCCTGCCCGGAGGGGGGAGATAGCTACACCTTC	CACPEGGDSYTF
TRBV21-1	TRBJ2-5	14	NA	NA	TGTGCCAGCAGCAGACCTGGACAGCAAGAGACCCAGTACTTC	CASSRPGQQETQYF
TRBV3-1	TRBJ1-2	19	NA	NA	TGTGCCAGCAGCCAAGAGACCGGGCTCCCCAGCCCAGAGGACTATGGCTACACCTTC	CASSQETGLPSPEDYGYTF
TRBV12-3/TRBV12-4	TRBJ2-2	13	NA	NA	TGTGCCAGCAGTTTAAAGGACACCGGGGAGCTGTTTTTT	CASSLKDTGELFF
TRBV20-1	TRBJ1-2	14	NA	NA	TGCAGTGCTAGAGAGGGTAAGGGAGTGGATGGCTACACCTTC	CSAREGKGVDGYTF
TRBV5-4	TRBJ2-3	15	NA	NA	TGTGCCAGCAGCTTTCCCGGGGTACCCACAGATACGCAGTATTTT	CASSFPGVPTDTQYF
TRBV7-2	TRBJ2-1	16	NA	NA	TGTGCCAGCAGCTTCCCTGGGGGGCGTTCCTACAATGAGCAGTTCTTC	CASSFPGGRSYNEQFF
TRBV30	TRBJ1-2	12	NA	NA	TGTGCCTGGAGTGACTACAGGGATGGCTACACCTTC	CAWSDYRDGYTF
TRBV7-9	TRBJ2-5	14	NA	NA	TGTGCCAGCAGCCGGACTACGAGTGGGGAGACCCAGTACTTC	CASSRTTSGETQYF
TRBV5-6	TRBJ2-5	14	NA	NA	TGTGCCAGCAGCTTGGAGCACCGCCAAGAGACCCAGTACTTC	CASSLEHRQETQYF
TRBV30	TRBJ1-1	13	NA	NA	TGTGCCTGGAGCCCCGCGAAAAACACTGAAGCTTTCTTT	CAWSPAKNTEAFF
TRBV15	TRBJ1-4	14	NA	NA	TGTGCCACCAGTAGTACGGGGACTAATGAAAAACTGTTTTTT	CATSSTGTNEKLFF
TRBV7-8	TRBJ2-1	15	TRBD1	NA	TGTGCCAGCAGCCACCCGGGACAGGGGGATTGGGAGCAGTTCTTC	CASSHPGQGDWEQFF
TRBV2	TRBJ1-2	13	NA	NA	TGTGCCAGCAGTGAAAGCCCGAACTATGGCTACACCTTC	CASSESPNYGYTF
TRBV29-1	TRBJ2-1	16	NA	NA	TGCAGCGTTGAAGGCAGCCGGGGGCGCTCCTACAATGAGCAGTTCTTC	CSVEGSRGRSYNEQFF
TRBV6-2/TRBV6-3	TRBJ2-1	15	NA	NA	TGTGCCAGCAGTAACGACAGGGAGGCCTACAATGAGCAGTTCTTC	CASSNDREAYNEQFF
TRBV6-1	TRBJ2-3	14	NA	NA	TGTGCCAGCAGCGGGACATCCCTTACAGATACGCAGTATTTT	CASSGTSLTDTQYF
TRBV7-9	TRBJ2-3	15	NA	NA	TGTGCCAGCAGCTTAGGGGACAGCGGGCAAGATACGCAGTATTTT	CASSLGDSGQDTQYF
TRBV3-1	TRBJ1-1	13	NA	few	TGTGCCAGCAGCCAAGAAGGGAACACTGAAGCTTTCTTT	CASSQEGNTEAFF
TRBV20-1	TRBJ1-1	15	NA	once	TGCAGTGCTACAAAGAAAAGGGGCAGGAACACTGAAGCTTTCTTT	CSATKKRGRNTEAFF
TRBV7-9	TRBJ2-3	17	NA	NA	TGTGCCAGCAGCTACTTAACATCGACAGGACGCACAGATACGCAGTATTTT	CASSYLTSTGRTDTQYF
TRBV10-3	TRBJ2-1	16	TRBD1	NA	TGTGCCATCAGTGACTTGACAGGGGGCTGGAACAATGAGCAGTTCTTC	CAISDLTGGWNNEQFF
TRBV13	TRBJ1-3	15	TRBD1	NA	TGTGCCAGCAGCTTAGGCAGGGGGCTTGGAAACACCATATATTTT	CASSLGRGLGNTIYF
TRBV7-9	TRBJ1-1	13	NA	NA	TGTGCCAGCATGGGGGGCGCGGAGACTGAAGCTTTCTTT	CASMGGAETEAFF
TRBV5-1	TRBJ2-7	15	TRBD1	NA	TGCGCCAGCAGCCGAACAGGGGAGAGCTCCTACGAGCAGTACTTC	CASSRTGESSYEQYF
TRBV30	TRBJ1-5	13	TRBD1	once	TGTGCCTCCCGGGACAGGGGCAATCAGCCCCAGCATTTT	CASRDRGNQPQHF
TRBV29-1	TRBJ1-4	13	NA	NA	TGCAGCGTTGATGACAGCGTGGGGAAAAAACTGTTTTTT	CSVDDSVGKKLFF
TRBV3-1	TRBJ1-4	18	NA	NA	TGTGCCAGCAGCCATCAGTCGGACATGCGATTCAGGATGGGAAAACTGTTTTTT	CASSHQSDMRFRMGKLFF
TRBV12-3/TRBV12-4	TRBJ1-4	14	NA	once	TGTGCCAGCAGTATCGGGACACATAATGAAAAACTGTTTTTT	CASSIGTHNEKLFF
TRBV29-1	TRBJ2-7	12	NA	NA	TGCAGCGTGGTGGCAGGGCTCAACGAGCAGTACTTC	CSVVAGLNEQYF
TRBV7-9	TRBJ2-1	14	NA	NA	TGTGCCAGCAGCTTCGGAGAGGACTTCCCCGAGCAGTTCTTC	CASSFGEDFPEQFF
TRBV19	TRBJ2-5	11	NA	NA	TGTGCCAGTAGTATCGGGACTCTTCGGTACTTC	CASSIGTLRYF
TRBV7-9	TRBJ2-1	16	NA	NA	TGTGCCAGCAGTCCGACTGAGGGACATTTCTACAATGAGCAGTTCTTC	CASSPTEGHFYNEQFF